The 25 T cell receptor beta chains reported below all come from one sample, sequenced in a study of T cells in Graves' hyperthyroidism and ophthalmopathy. RNA transcripts yielded amplified TCR beta CDR3 regions. A first-round RT-PCR of the TCR CDR3 used the HTBI primer set. TCRdb reprocessed the multiplex PCR reads with MiXCR, giving one entry per CDR3 protein. Of about 660,000 distinct CDR3 sequences listed, over 40% were seen once; the top ten hold approximately 6.8%. Sequencing was carried out using peripheral blood or thyroid tissue (not recorded which). The receptors shown here come from an adult man with Graves' disease, either hyperthyroidism or ophthalmopathy (not recorded which).

This clonotype showed up many times. The chain uses TRBV29-1 and TRBJ2-2; TRBD2 matches at 10 bases. With 5 bases clipped from V and 1 base from J, the junction kept 4 bases outside the gene matches. This CDR3 has 15 residues. Germline V gives CDR1 SQVTM, CDR2 ANQGSEA. Here the CDR3 DNA reads TGCAGCGTTCCAGCGGGAGGGAAGAACACCGGGGAGCTGTTTTTT. Translating it yields CSVPAGGKNTGELFF.

The chain has TRBV7-8 and TRBJ2-7, with D unresolved. Trimming removed 3 bases at V and 3 bases at J, with 15 bases between. CDR1 is SGHVS, CDR2 FQNEAQ, per germline. The CDR3 extends over 15 amino acids. In nucleotides, the CDR3 is TGTGCCAGCAGCTTGGCCGCGACCGATCTCTACGAGCAGTACTTC. This sequence encodes CASSLAATDLYEQYF.

Only a few counts were recorded for this clonotype. The chain has TRBV12-3 or TRBV12-4 and TRBJ1-5, with TRBD1 matching over 7 bases. The V gene end was trimmed by 3 bases and the J gene end by 2 bases; junction bases not matched to a gene: 7. There are 16 residues in the CDR3. CDR3 sequence reads: CASSFGQGGGNQPQHF. For the CDR3, the DNA is TGTGCCAGCAGTTTCGGGCAGGGGGGCGGCAATCAGCCCCAGCATTTT.

This clonotype turned up a few times. V gene TRBV9 combines with J gene TRBJ1-5; D may be TRBD1 (6 bases). The CDR3 has 16 amino acids. V shed 0 bases and J shed 1 base, with 11 bases lying between them. Germline V lookup: CDR1 SGDLS, CDR2 YYNGEE. The DNA of the CDR3 is TGTGCCAGCAGCGTAGGGGGGGCATTCAGCAATCAGCCCCAGCATTTT. Its translation is CASSVGGAFSNQPQHF.

V usage is TRBV7-9 and J usage is TRBJ1-4; 7 nucleotides align to TRBD1. Looked up from germline, CDR1 is SEHNR and CDR2 is FQNEAQ (reference sequence). The CDR3 has 17 residues. Trimming removed 4 bases from V and 5 bases from J; junction bases left unmatched: 13. CDR3 sequence: CASSSGIRQGDNEKLFF. The CDR3 region has the DNA TGTGCCAGCAGCTCAGGGATTCGGCAGGGGGACAATGAAAAACTGTTTTTT. The variable domain in full, completed from reference TRBV7-9 and TRBJ1-4, reads DTGVSQNPRHKITKRGQNVTFRCDPISEHNRLYWYRQTLGQGPEFLTYFQNEAQLEKSRLLSDRFSAERPKGSFSTLEIQRTEQGDSAMYLCASSSGIRQGDNEKLFFGSGTQLSVL.

Note on this clonotype: This could be a read error, since a much larger clone is one nucleotide away. The rearrangement links TRBV12-3 or TRBV12-4 to TRBJ1-1; a weak D match, TRBD1 (5 bases). There are 14 residues in the CDR3. The CDR3 nucleotides read TGTGCCAGCGGTTTGGTGACAGCGAACACTGAAGCTTTCTTT. Protein: CASGLVTANTEAFF.

In regard to this clonotype: This may be a read error: a much more frequent sequence differs by one nucleotide. This chain uses TRBV20-1 with TRBJ2-5; D gene unclear. The CDR3 has 14 amino acids. Germline V gene data show CDR1 as DFQATT and CDR2 as SNEGSKA (reference sequence). The CDR3 spells CSVGEPGGPETQYF. The CDR3 bases are TGCAGCGTTGGCGAGCCGGGCGGCCCGGAGACCCAGTACTTC.

V gene TRBV7-6 combines with J gene TRBJ2-7; 8 nucleotides line up with TRBD1. Germline V gives CDR1 SGHVS, CDR2 FNYEAQ. The CDR3 extends over 15 amino acids. V gave up 5 bases and J gave up 3 bases; unmatched junction bases: 9. The CDR3 nucleotides read TGTGCCAGCAGCCTAGAGACAGGGGAAATCTACGAGCAGTACTTC. Protein product: CASSLETGEIYEQYF.

As for this clonotype: A much larger clone lies a single base off, so this may be a read error. The chain recombines TRBV2 with TRBJ1-2; D remains unclear. Trimming stripped 4 bases from V and 4 bases from J, with 13 bases between. Looked up from germline, CDR1 is SNHLY and CDR2 is FYNNEI. The CDR3 is 14 amino acids. The CDR3 is CASSAGESGYGYTF. CDR3 DNA sequence: TGTGCCAGCAGTGCGGGAGAGTCTGGCTATGGCTACACCTTC.

The rearrangement joins TRBV15 to TRBJ1-6; the D is unclear. V was trimmed by 8 bases and J by 18 bases, leaving 23 bases between them. The CDR3 is made up of 13 amino acids. Germline-derived CDR1 and CDR2 are LNHNV and YYDKDF (reference sequence). The CDR3 loop is CATRGVGDNSPHF. CDR3 sequence (DNA): TGTGCCACCCGCGGGGTGGGAGATAATTCACCCCACTTT. Looking up the rest from reference TRBV15 and TRBJ1-6 gives the full variable domain: DAMVIQNPRYQVTQFGKPVTLSCSQTLNHNVMYWYQQKSSQAPKLLFHYYDKDFNNEADTPDNFQSRRPNTSFCFLDIRSPGLGDTAMYLCATRGVGDNSPHFGNGTRLTVT.

J is TRBJ1-2 and V is TRBV19; D is uncertain. The CDR3 spans 14 residues. V was pared by 3 bases and J by 1 base, with 9 bases between. Germline V gives CDR1 LNHDA, CDR2 SQIVND (reference sequence). The CDR3 DNA reads as TGTGCCAGTAGTATGACGGAGCTTAACTATGGCTACACCTTC. It specifies CASSMTELNYGYTF.

This sequence joins TRBV5-1 and TRBJ2-2; 10 bases line up with TRBD2. Germline CDR1 reads SGHRS; CDR2 reads YFSETQ. The CDR3 extends over 16 amino acids. The V gene end was trimmed by 6 bases and the J gene end by 4 bases; junction bases not matched to a gene: 9. DNA for the CDR3: TGCGCCAGCACATGGGCTAGCGGGAGTGGCACCGGGGAGCTGTTTTTT. It specifies CASTWASGSGTGELFF.

This chain links TRBV7-9 with TRBJ2-7, with a possible D match to TRBD2 (5 bases). V lost 6 bases and J 3 bases, leaving 18 bases between the germline ends. Per the germline V gene, CDR1 is SEHNR and CDR2 is FQNEAQ (reference sequence). This CDR3 is built from 15 residues. The CDR3 DNA reads as TGTGCCAGCAGTTACTCGCAGCGGAGCCACTACGAGCAGTACTTC. Its translation is CASSYSQRSHYEQYF.

Note on this clonotype: A read error may be the cause here, since a much bigger clone is one base away. The rearrangement uses TRBV7-8 and TRBJ1-5; TRBD1 agrees at 8 bases. The CDR3 length is 15 residues. Per the germline V gene, CDR1 is SGHVS and CDR2 is FQNEAQ. The CDR3 nucleotides are TGTGCCGGCAGCTTCCAGGGGGCGCCGAGTCAGCCCCAGCATTTT. Its protein product is CAGSFQGAPSQPQHF.

The chain combines TRBV5-1 with TRBJ1-4; TRBD1 aligns across 9 bases. From germline, CDR1 is SGHRS and CDR2 YFSETQ. V dropped 7 bases and J dropped 4; count of bases not matched to a gene: 14. The CDR3 totals 17 residues. CDR3 amino acids: CASRLERGTGFNEKLFF. CDR3 nucleotides: TGCGCCAGCCGACTCGAGCGGGGGACAGGGTTTAATGAAAAACTGTTTTTT.

The chain recombines TRBV7-9 with TRBJ1-1; D is uncertain. Germline CDR1 is SEHNR and CDR2 is FQNEAQ (reference sequence). CDR3 length equals 17 residues. V was shortened by 5 bases and J by 10 bases, with 29 bases between the two germline ends. Written as DNA, the CDR3 is TGTGCCAGCAGCCAAGGCCCCCGGGGATACACCGGGGTAGGAGCTTTCTTT. This codes for CASSQGPRGYTGVGAFF.

A remark on this clonotype: A much larger clone is a single base away; this may be a read error. J is TRBJ1-6 and V is TRBV29-1, with 10 bases fitting TRBD1. There are 14 residues in the CDR3. Germline lookup yields CDR1 SQVTM and CDR2 ANQGSEA. With V trimmed by 7 bases and J by 9 bases, 9 bases remained unmatched. CDR3 nucleotides: TGCAGCGCAAGACAGGGGGCGTTACGTTCACCCCTCCACTTT. This codes for CSARQGALRSPLHF.

The gene calls are TRBV6-5 and TRBJ2-2, with 7 bases aligning to TRBD2. Germline V lookup: CDR1 MNHEY, CDR2 SVGAGI. Trimming cost V 6 bases and J 6 bases; bases outside gene matches: 4. This CDR3 has 13 residues. The CDR3 loop reads CASRSRGAGELFF. CDR3 DNA sequence: TGTGCCAGCAGGTCCCGGGGGGCCGGGGAGCTGTTTTTT.

As concerns this clonotype: Mismatch with germline at one junction end may stem from a read error. The chain joins TRBV7-9 to TRBJ2-5, with D perhaps matching TRBD1 (6 bases). CDR3 size: 13 residues. The V gene's germline CDR1 is SEHNR and CDR2 FQNEAQ (reference sequence). CDR3 region: CASSTGYQGTQYF. The CDR3 coding sequence is TGTGCCAGCAGCACAGGGTACCAAGGGACCCAGTACTTC.

This clonotype appeared a single time. This sequence joins TRBV11-2 and TRBJ1-5, with unresolved D. The germline gives CDR1 SGHAT, CDR2 FQNNGV. The CDR3 sequence is 17 residues long. V lost 0 bases and J lost 4, with 16 bases in between. CDR3 sequence (DNA): TGTGCCAGCAGCTTAGATTGCAGGAGACGGTTAAATCAGCCCCAGCATTTT. It codes for CASSLDCRRRLNQPQHF.

For the CDR3, the DNA is TGTGCCAGCAGCGCAGGGGTAGAATCCCAGTACTTC. Amino acids: CASSAGVESQYF. The chain is built from TRBV7-9 and TRBJ2-5, with D tentatively TRBD1 (6 bases). The CDR3 totals 12 residues. V lost 5 bases, J lost 9 bases, and 13 bases lay in between. Looked up from germline, CDR1 is SEHNR and CDR2 is FQNEAQ (reference sequence).

The table lists this clonotype with many counts. CDR3 protein: CSAPQDSPLHF. DNA of the CDR3: TGCAGTGCGCCTCAGGATTCACCCCTCCACTTT. The chain links TRBV20-1 to TRBJ1-6, with no clear D. The CDR3 consists of 11 residues. Trimming shortened V by 6 bases and J by 8 bases, and 8 bases separated the two germline ends. Germline V gives CDR1 DFQATT, CDR2 SNEGSKA (reference sequence).

The chain links TRBV7-9 to TRBJ1-6; D ambiguous. The germline gives CDR1 SEHNR, CDR2 FQNEAQ (reference sequence). This CDR3 has 17 residues. Trimming stripped 1 base from V and 0 bases from J, with 10 bases between. CDR3 nucleotides: TGTGCCAGCAGCTTAGTAGGGCCAAGCTCCTATAATTCACCCCTCCACTTT. Translating gives CASSLVGPSSYNSPLHF. Filled out from reference TRBV7-9 and TRBJ1-6, the complete variable domain reads DTGVSQNPRHKITKRGQNVTFRCDPISEHNRLYWYRQTLGQGPEFLTYFQNEAQLEKSRLLSDRFSAERPKGSFSTLEIQRTEQGDSAMYLCASSLVGPSSYNSPLHFGNGTRLTVT.

This chain connects TRBV14 to TRBJ2-7; D may be TRBD1 (5 bases). The V gene's germline CDR1 is SGHDN and CDR2 FVKESK. V was trimmed by 4 bases and J by 3 bases, leaving 10 bases between them. The CDR3 has 13 amino acids. CDR3 sequence (DNA): TGTGCCAGCAGCCGCCACGACAGCTACGAGCAGTACTTC. As protein: CASSRHDSYEQYF.

The chain uses TRBV7-9 and TRBJ2-5; 13 nucleotides match TRBD2. V lost 5 bases to trimming and J lost 2 bases; unmatched junction nucleotides: 8. This CDR3 has 17 residues. From germline, CDR1 is SEHNR and CDR2 FQNEAQ (reference sequence). CDR3 DNA: TGTGCCAGCAGCCAAGACTCGGGACTAGCGGGGCAAGAGACCCAGTACTTC. Its translation: CASSQDSGLAGQETQYF.